The 9 T cell receptor beta chains in this list originate from one sample, sequenced in a study of T cells after yellow fever vaccination. MiXCR was run by TCRdb on the 5' RACE reads, yielding one entry per CDR3 protein. The sample shows 500,000 to 650,000 distinct CDR3 sequences, over 9% of them seen only once. The sample consisted of PBMCs, taken on the day of the yellow fever booster vaccination. The receptors stem from a man aged 25 to 45 who received the YFV17D yellow fever vaccine.

The chain joins TRBV5-4 to TRBJ2-7; a weak D match, TRBD2 (5 bases). V was clipped by 4 bases and J by 5 bases, with 13 bases between them. This CDR3 has 13 residues. CDR1 is SGHNT and CDR2 is YYREEE in the germline V gene (reference sequence). The CDR3 sequence is CASSTIGENEQYF. The CDR3 nucleotides read TGTGCCAGCAGCACGATCGGGGAGAACGAGCAGTACTTC.

The sample holds a few counts of this clonotype. This chain connects TRBV27 to TRBJ2-3; possible D gene TRBD1, 6 bases. V was cut by 5 bases and J by 0 bases, with 21 bases left in between. This CDR3 has 18 residues. Germline V gene sequence: CDR1 MNHEY, CDR2 SMNVEV (reference sequence). The CDR3 DNA is TGTGCCAGCAGTCCGGACAGTTGGGGGAGACCCAGCACAGATACGCAGTATTTT. Translation: CASSPDSWGRPSTDTQYF.

This chain connects TRBV29-1 to TRBJ1-2; a weak D match, TRBD1 (5 bases). Germline-derived CDR1 and CDR2 are SQVTM and ANQGSEA. The CDR3 runs 14 residues. The germline V and J ends were trimmed by 3 bases and 4 bases, with 15 bases remaining between them. The CDR3 loop is CSVDRGEGGYGYTF. In DNA, the CDR3 is TGCAGCGTTGATAGGGGAGAGGGTGGCTATGGCTACACCTTC.

The chain's CDR3 is CASSYDRGRVGQYF. CDR3 sequence (DNA): TGTGCCAGCAGTTACGACAGGGGGCGAGTCGGGCAGTACTTC. V gene TRBV12-3 or TRBV12-4 combines with J gene TRBJ2-7, with 10 bases fitting TRBD1. The CDR3 has 14 residues. The J segment lost 9 bases and the V segment lost 4 bases, leaving 9 bases of the junction unmatched.

The chain couples TRBV6-1 to TRBJ2-3; possible D gene TRBD2, 5 bases. Germline-derived CDR1 and CDR2 are MNHNS and SASEGT. This CDR3 comprises 13 residues. V was pared by 6 bases and J by 4 bases, with 11 bases between. The CDR3 nucleotides are TGTGCCAGCAGCTGGACTTCGGCAGATACGCAGTATTTT. Its protein product is CASSWTSADTQYF.

The rearrangement joins TRBV7-2 to TRBJ2-6; D uncertain. This CDR3 is 15 amino acids long. The germline gives CDR1 SGHTA, CDR2 FQGNSA. The ends were cut back, 3 bases at V and 0 bases at J, with 6 bases in the middle. The CDR3: CASSLKGSGANVLTF. In DNA, the CDR3 is TGTGCCAGCAGCTTGAAGGGCTCTGGGGCCAACGTCCTGACTTTC. The full variable domain, in which reference TRBV7-2 and TRBJ2-6 provide the parts outside the CDR3, is GAGVSQSPSNKVTEKGKDVELRCDPISGHTALYWYRQSLGQGLEFLIYFQGNSAPDKSGLPSDRFSAERTGGSVSTLTIQRTQQEDSAVYLCASSLKGSGANVLTFGAGSRLTVL.

This clonotype was counted only a few times. CDR3 DNA sequence: TGTGCCAGCAGCTTATCCCCCAAATGGGTAGGGGAAGGAGGGGGAAAACTGTTTTTT. Translated: CASSLSPKWVGEGGGKLFF. The chain links TRBV7-2 to TRBJ1-4; possibly TRBD1 for D (6 bases). This CDR3 contains 19 residues. CDR1 and CDR2 from the germline V gene are SGHTA and FQGNSA. V was clipped by 2 bases and J by 10 bases, with 29 bases between them. The whole variable domain, filled in from reference TRBV7-2 and TRBJ1-4, reads GAGVSQSPSNKVTEKGKDVELRCDPISGHTALYWYRQSLGQGLEFLIYFQGNSAPDKSGLPSDRFSAERTGGSVSTLTIQRTQQEDSAVYLCASSLSPKWVGEGGGKLFFGSGTQLSVL.

This clonotype was observed a handful of times. CDR3 coding DNA: TGTGCCAGCAGCTTAGAGTTAGGACAAAACAATGAGCAGTTCTTC. This translates into CASSLELGQNNEQFF. J is TRBJ2-1 and V is TRBV7-3; weak D call: TRBD1 (5 bases). Trimming shortened V by 2 bases and J by 5 bases, and 13 bases separated the two germline ends. Germline CDR1 SGHTA, CDR2 FQGTGA. The CDR3 spans 15 residues.

The genes are TRBV7-8 and TRBJ2-5, with TRBD2 identical over 10 bases. The germline V gene has CDR1 SGHVS and CDR2 FQNEAQ. V trimming: 1 base; J trimming: 7 bases; junction bases outside the gene matches: 6. This CDR3 spans 15 amino acids. CDR3 bases: TGTGCCAGCAGCTTAGTAGCGGGAGGCACCTGGACCCAGTACTTC. It encodes CASSLVAGGTWTQYF.